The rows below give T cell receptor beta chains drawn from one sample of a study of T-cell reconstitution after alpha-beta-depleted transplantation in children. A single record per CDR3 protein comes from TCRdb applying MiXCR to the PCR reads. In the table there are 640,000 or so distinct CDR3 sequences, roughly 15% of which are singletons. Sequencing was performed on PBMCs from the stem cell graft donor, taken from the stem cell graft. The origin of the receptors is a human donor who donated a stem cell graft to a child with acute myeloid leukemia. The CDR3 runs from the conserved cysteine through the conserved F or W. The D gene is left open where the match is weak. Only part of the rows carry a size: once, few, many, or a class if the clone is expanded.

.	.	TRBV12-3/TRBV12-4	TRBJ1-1	TGTGCCAGCAGTTTATTCCGGGGACTATTGGACACTGAAGCTTTCTTT	CASSLFRGLLDTEAFF
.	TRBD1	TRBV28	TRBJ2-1	TGTGCCAGTAGACCAACCGCCGGACAGGGGGGGAATGAGCAGTTCTTC	CASRPTAGQGGNEQFF
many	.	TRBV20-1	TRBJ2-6	TGCAGTGCTAGGTACTCTGGGGCCAACGTCCTGACTTTC	CSARYSGANVLTF
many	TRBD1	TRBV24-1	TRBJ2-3	TGTGCCACCAGTGATACAGGGGGCTCCTTCACAGATACGCAGTATTTT	CATSDTGGSFTDTQYF
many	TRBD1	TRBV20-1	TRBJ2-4	TGCAGTGCTACCGCAGGGGGCGACATTCAGTACTTC	CSATAGGDIQYF
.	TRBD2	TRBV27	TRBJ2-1	TGTGCCAGCAATCGATGGCTAGCGGGGGGCCCTAGCTCCTACAATGAGCAGTTCTTC	CASNRWLAGGPSSYNEQFF
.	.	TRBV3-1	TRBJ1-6	TGTGCCAGCAGCCTTACGGGGGAACGTTCACCCCTCCACTTT	CASSLTGERSPLHF
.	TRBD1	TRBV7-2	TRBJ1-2	TGTGCCAGCAGCTCGGACAGGGCCTACACCTTC	CASSSDRAYTF
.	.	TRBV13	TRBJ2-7	TGTGCCAGCAGCTTAGGCCGCGGACAGCCCTACGAGCAGTACTTC	CASSLGRGQPYEQYF
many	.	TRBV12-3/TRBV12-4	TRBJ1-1	TGTGCCAGCTATAACAGAGCCATGAACACTGAAGCTTTCTTT	CASYNRAMNTEAFF
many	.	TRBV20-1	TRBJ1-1	TGCAGTGCTAGTTCCGGGGGCACCATGAACACTGAAGCTTTCTTT	CSASSGGTMNTEAFF
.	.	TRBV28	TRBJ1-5	TGTGCCAGCACCTCGGAGTGGTCGAGCAATCAGCCCCAGCATTTT	CASTSEWSSNQPQHF
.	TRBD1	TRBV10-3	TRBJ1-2	TGTGCCCTTGGGACAGGGGATACTGGCTACACCTTC	CALGTGDTGYTF
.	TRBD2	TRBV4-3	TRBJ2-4	TGCGCCAGCAGCCAAGCTAGCGGGGACCTAGCCAAAAACATTCAGTACTTC	CASSQASGDLAKNIQYF
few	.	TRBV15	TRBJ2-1	TGTGCCACCAGCAGAGGGAAGGGCAATGAGCAGTTCTTC	CATSRGKGNEQFF
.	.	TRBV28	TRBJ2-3	TGTGCCAGCAGTTTAGTCAGCTTCACAGATACGCAGTATTTT	CASSLVSFTDTQYF
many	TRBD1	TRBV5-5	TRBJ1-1	TGTGCCAGCACCCACCCGGGACAGAAAGCTTTCTTT	CASTHPGQKAFF
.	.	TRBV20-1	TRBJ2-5	TGCAGTGACTTTAACAGGGCGCGGGAGACCCAGTACTTC	CSDFNRARETQYF
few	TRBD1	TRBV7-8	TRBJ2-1	TGTGCCAGCAGCAACCGGGACAGGGCCAACAATGAGCAGTTCTTC	CASSNRDRANNEQFF
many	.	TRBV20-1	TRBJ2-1	TGCAGTGCTAGTCGTCAGGCCACTGAGCAGTTCTTC	CSASRQATEQFF
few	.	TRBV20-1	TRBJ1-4	TGCAGTGCTAGGGACACCGCAACTAATGAAAAACTGTTTTTT	CSARDTATNEKLFF
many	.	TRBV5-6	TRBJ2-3	TGTGCCAGCAGCGTCGGGACACCGGGAGCAGATACGCAGTATTTT	CASSVGTPGADTQYF
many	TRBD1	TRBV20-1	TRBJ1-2	TGCAGTGCTGGTCGACAGGGCTCGAACTATGGCTACACCTTC	CSAGRQGSNYGYTF
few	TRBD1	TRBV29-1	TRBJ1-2	TGCAGCGTTGAAGGGTTGCCGGGACAGGGTGGAGAGGGCTACACCTTC	CSVEGLPGQGGEGYTF